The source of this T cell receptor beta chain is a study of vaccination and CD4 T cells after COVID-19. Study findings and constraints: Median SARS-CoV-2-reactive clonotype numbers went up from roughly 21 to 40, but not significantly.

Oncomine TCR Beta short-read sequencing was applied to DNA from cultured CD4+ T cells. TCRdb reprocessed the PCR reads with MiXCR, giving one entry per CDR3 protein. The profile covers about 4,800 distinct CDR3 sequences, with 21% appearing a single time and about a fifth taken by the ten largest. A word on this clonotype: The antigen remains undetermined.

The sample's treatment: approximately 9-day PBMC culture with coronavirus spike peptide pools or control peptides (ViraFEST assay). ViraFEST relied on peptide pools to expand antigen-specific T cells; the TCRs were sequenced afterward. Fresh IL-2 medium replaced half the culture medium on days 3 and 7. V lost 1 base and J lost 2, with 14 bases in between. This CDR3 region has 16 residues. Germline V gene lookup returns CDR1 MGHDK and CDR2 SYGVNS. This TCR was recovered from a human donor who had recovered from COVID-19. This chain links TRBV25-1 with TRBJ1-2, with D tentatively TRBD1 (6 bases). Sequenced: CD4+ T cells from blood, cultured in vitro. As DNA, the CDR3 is TGTGCCAGCAGTGAATTTGGCAGGGGCGGCAACTATGGCTACACCTTC. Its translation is CASSEFGRGGNYGYTF.